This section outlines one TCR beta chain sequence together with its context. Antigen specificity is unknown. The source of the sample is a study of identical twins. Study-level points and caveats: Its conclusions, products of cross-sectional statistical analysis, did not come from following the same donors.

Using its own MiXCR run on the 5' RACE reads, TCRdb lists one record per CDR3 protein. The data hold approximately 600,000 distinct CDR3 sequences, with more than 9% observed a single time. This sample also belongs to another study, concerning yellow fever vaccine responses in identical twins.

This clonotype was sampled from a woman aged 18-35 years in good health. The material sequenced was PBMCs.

Here the CDR3 DNA reads TGCGCCAGCAGCGGACCAGGGTCCAACACCGGGGAGCTGTTTTTT. Protein sequence: CASSGPGSNTGELFF. V is TRBV5-1 and J is TRBJ2-2; D possibly corresponds to TRBD1 (5 bases). The CDR3 is 15 residues long. The germline V and J ends were trimmed by 4 bases and 2 bases, with 12 bases remaining between them. The germline V gene has CDR1 SGHRS and CDR2 YFSETQ.